This TCR beta chain was profiled in a study of T cells after yellow fever vaccination. The study's findings and limits: The secondary response peaked faster, at day 5 versus 15, but was weaker. FACS-sorted repertoires could contain abundant clonotypes contaminating from the bulk population.

A universal primer site and UMIs were added as TCR cDNA was made by 5'RACE template switching. TCRdb analysed the 5' RACE reads with MiXCR anew, one entry per CDR3 protein. The data hold 450,000 to 550,000 distinct CDR3 sequences, with 15% to 20% observed a single time. Comments on this clonotype: Its antigen is not known.

Germline V CDR1 and CDR2: ENHRY, SYGVKD. This CDR3 is 14 amino acids long. After removal of 7 bases from V and 2 bases from J, the junction contained 6 bases not matched to a gene. Material: PBMCs, obtained 15 days after the yellow fever booster vaccination. The V and J genes are TRBV10-3 and TRBJ2-7; 9 bases are shared with TRBD1. This TCR came from a man between 25 and 39 years old who received the YFV17D yellow fever vaccine. For the CDR3, the DNA is TGTGCCATCACCGCGGGACAGGGTCCCTACGAGCAGTACTTC. Residues: CAITAGQGPYEQYF.